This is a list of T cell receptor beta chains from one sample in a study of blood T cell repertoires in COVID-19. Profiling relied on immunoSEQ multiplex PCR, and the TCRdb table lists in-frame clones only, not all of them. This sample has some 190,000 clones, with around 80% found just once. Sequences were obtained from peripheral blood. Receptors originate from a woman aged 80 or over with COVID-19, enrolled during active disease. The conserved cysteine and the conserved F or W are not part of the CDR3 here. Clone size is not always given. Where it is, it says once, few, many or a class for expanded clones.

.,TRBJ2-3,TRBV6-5,ASNPAGGTDTQY
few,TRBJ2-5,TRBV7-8,ASSFPAGGQETQY
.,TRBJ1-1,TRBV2,ASSESKARRDTEAF
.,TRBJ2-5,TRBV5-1,ANSIGTVGPKETQY
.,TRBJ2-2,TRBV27,ASSGTSGRPNTGELF
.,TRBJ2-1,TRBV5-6,ASSLTGNEQF
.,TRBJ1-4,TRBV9,ASSGEGGEKLF
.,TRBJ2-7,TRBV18,ASSPRLQLYTYEQY
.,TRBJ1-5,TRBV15,ATSRGGQGEPQH
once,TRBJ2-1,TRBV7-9,ASSAPGTAHNEQF
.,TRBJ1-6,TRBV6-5,ASSYRGGSYNSPLH